A selection of T cell receptor beta chains follows, all from one sample in a study of CD8 T cells in Susac syndrome. One entry per CDR3 protein, called by TCRdb with MiXCR from the immunoSEQ multiplex PCR reads. This table holds 200,000 to 300,000 distinct CDR3 sequences, 90% to 96% found once. What was sequenced was CD4+ T cells from PBMCs. Receptor source: a human donor with Susac syndrome. Each CDR3 is given with its conserved first and last residue. Each record gives: V gene, clone size, D gene, CDR3 length, J gene, CDR3 protein, CDR3 DNA. The D gene is left open where the match is weak. Some rows have no size entry. The others give once, few or many, or a class for an expanded clone.

TRBV29-1	-	-	13	TRBJ2-3	CSVGKGSGDTQYF	TGCAGCGTTGGTAAGGGCTCGGGAGATACGCAGTATTTT
TRBV30	-	-	14	TRBJ1-5	CAYGQRVVDQPQHF	TGTGCGTATGGACAGCGAGTAGTGGATCAGCCCCAGCATTTT
TRBV27	-	TRBD1	16	TRBJ2-7	CASSLYKGTGAYEQYF	TGTGCCAGCAGTTTGTATAAGGGGACAGGGGCCTACGAGCAGTACTTC
TRBV15	once	TRBD2	15	TRBJ2-3	CATRLRRENTDTQYF	TGTGCCACCCGTCTAAGGCGGGAGAACACAGATACGCAGTATTTT
TRBV5-1	once	TRBD2	15	TRBJ2-7	CASSPRGLAGFEQYF	TGCGCCAGCAGCCCCCGAGGACTAGCGGGATTCGAGCAGTACTTC
TRBV27	-	-	14	TRBJ1-2	CASSLYPRENGYTF	TGTGCCAGCAGTTTATATCCCAGGGAGAATGGCTACACCTTC
TRBV28	-	-	14	TRBJ2-3	CASRRTYSTDTQYF	TGTGCCAGCAGGAGGACTTATAGCACAGATACGCAGTATTTT
TRBV28	-	TRBD1	15	TRBJ2-2	CASSPGTGFGGELFF	TGTGCCAGCAGTCCAGGGACAGGGTTTGGTGGGGAGCTGTTTTTT
TRBV14	-	-	14	TRBJ2-1	CASRDSITYNEQFF	TGTGCCAGCAGAGACAGCATCACCTACAATGAGCAGTTCTTC
TRBV20-1	-	TRBD2	12	TRBJ2-4	CSASGLVNIQYF	TGCAGTGCCTCAGGACTAGTTAACATTCAGTACTTC
TRBV28	-	-	17	TRBJ1-2	CASRSDSSGRIRYGYTF	TGTGCCAGCAGGTCGGACAGTTCCGGGAGGATCCGCTATGGCTACACCTTC
TRBV12-3/TRBV12-4	once	TRBD1	15	TRBJ2-7	CASSPGGRIGYEQYF	TGTGCCAGCAGTCCAGGGGGCCGGATCGGCTACGAGCAGTACTTC
TRBV4-1	-	-	14	TRBJ1-4	CASSQTGTNEKLFF	TGCGCCAGCAGCCAAACGGGGACTAATGAAAAACTGTTTTTT
TRBV20-1	-	TRBD1	12	TRBJ1-2	CSALGQGDGYTF	TGCAGTGCTTTGGGACAGGGGGATGGCTACACCTTC
TRBV5-6	-	-	17	TRBJ1-5	CASSLSTGAAINQPQHF	TGTGCCAGCAGCTTGTCCACCGGGGCAGCCATCAATCAGCCCCAGCATTTT
TRBV3-1	-	TRBD2	14	TRBJ2-5	CASSLAGVGETQYF	TGTGCCAGCAGCCTAGCGGGAGTGGGGGAGACCCAGTACTTC
TRBV7-9	-	TRBD1	17	TRBJ2-2	CASSPHPGQGNTGELFF	TGTGCCAGCAGCCCGCACCCTGGACAGGGGAACACCGGGGAGCTGTTTTTT
TRBV5-1	-	-	13	TRBJ1-5	CASSLQGREPQHF	TGCGCCAGCAGCCTCCAGGGAAGGGAGCCCCAGCATTTT
TRBV28	-	-	12	TRBJ2-7	CASSDRLYEQYF	TGTGCCAGCAGTGACAGGTTGTACGAGCAGTACTTC
TRBV19	-	-	13	TRBJ2-5	CASNRAAQETQYF	TGTGCCAGTAATCGTGCAGCTCAAGAGACCCAGTACTTC
TRBV7-3	-	TRBD1	13	TRBJ2-7	CASSVGQGYEQYF	TGTGCCAGCAGCGTGGGACAGGGCTACGAGCAGTACTTC
TRBV6-5	-	-	12	TRBJ2-1	CATNRGPGEQFF	TGTGCCACAAACCGAGGGCCGGGAGAACAGTTCTTC
TRBV11-2	-	TRBD1	14	TRBJ1-2	CASSLRQGLDGYTF	TGTGCCAGCAGCTTAAGACAGGGGCTGGATGGCTACACCTTC
TRBV29-1	-	-	13	TRBJ2-5	CSVETGERETQYF	TGCAGCGTCGAGACGGGGGAGCGAGAGACCCAGTACTTC
TRBV28	-	TRBD1	14	TRBJ1-2	CASSPWDRYYGYTF	TGTGCCAGCAGTCCATGGGACAGGTACTATGGCTACACCTTC
TRBV18	-	TRBD1	15	TRBJ1-1	CASSTTDRGNTEAFF	TGTGCCAGCTCAACGACCGACAGGGGTAACACTGAAGCTTTCTTT
TRBV30	-	-	15	TRBJ1-2	CAWSVFDQREFGYTF	TGTGCCTGGAGTGTATTTGACCAGAGGGAGTTTGGCTACACCTTC
TRBV29-1	-	TRBD2	14	TRBJ2-1	CSVGLAGLGYEQFF	TGCAGCGTTGGACTAGCGGGATTGGGGTATGAGCAGTTCTTC
TRBV29-1	-	-	12	TRBJ1-2	CSVGNEKRGYTF	TGCAGCGTTGGAAACGAAAAGCGAGGCTACACCTTC
TRBV20-1	-	-	8	TRBJ2-3	CSAPPQYF	TGCAGTGCCCCTCCGCAGTATTTT
TRBV28	once	TRBD1	14	TRBJ2-7	CASRPGQVSYEQYF	TGTGCCAGCAGACCGGGACAGGTCTCCTACGAGCAGTACTTC
TRBV2	-	TRBD2	14	TRBJ2-5	CASSERSGTETQYF	TGTGCCAGCAGTGAACGGAGCGGGACAGAGACCCAGTACTTC
TRBV4-1	-	-	13	TRBJ2-5	CASSQDRPETQYF	TGCGCCAGCAGCCAAGATCGACCCGAGACCCAGTACTTC
TRBV7-6	-	-	17	TRBJ2-1	CASSLGQGRSSYNEQFF	TGTGCCAGCAGCTTAGGGCAGGGACGGAGCTCCTACAATGAGCAGTTCTTC
TRBV20-1	-	TRBD2	16	TRBJ2-1	CSAWGRVAGGGGEQFF	TGCAGTGCTTGGGGGAGAGTTGCGGGAGGGGGCGGTGAGCAGTTCTTC
TRBV5-1	-	TRBD2	16	TRBJ2-3	CASSLASGPSTDTQYF	TGCGCCAGCAGCTTAGCTAGCGGACCTAGCACAGATACGCAGTATTTT
TRBV15	-	TRBD2	17	TRBJ2-3	CATSLWGGIQNTDTQYF	TGTGCCACCAGCCTCTGGGGAGGGATCCAAAACACAGATACGCAGTATTTT